This is a list of T cell receptor beta chains from one sample in a study of CD8 T cells in Susac syndrome. TCRdb re-derived calls from the immunoSEQ multiplex PCR reads in MiXCR, one entry per CDR3 protein. The sample includes 160,000 or so distinct CDR3 sequences, approximately 94% seen only once; the top ten take approximately 0.11%. Sequences were obtained from CD4+ T cells from PBMCs. These receptors all stem from a human donor with Susac syndrome. Both conserved end residues are part of each CDR3. A D gene is named only where the DNA matches it firmly. The listing skips clone size in some rows; elsewhere it reads once, few, many or a size class.

J	size	D	V	CDR3	DNA
TRBJ2-3	.	TRBD1	TRBV18	CASSRDRSTDTQYF	TGTGCCAGCTCCAGGGACAGAAGCACAGATACGCAGTATTTT
TRBJ2-7	.	TRBD1	TRBV19	CASSIEGTGPYEQYF	TGTGCCAGTAGTATAGAAGGGACAGGACCCTACGAGCAGTACTTC
TRBJ1-5	.	TRBD1	TRBV20-1	CSARGRGRNQPQHF	TGCAGTGCTAGAGGCAGGGGGCGCAACCAGCCCCAGCATTTT
TRBJ2-2	.	.	TRBV12-3/TRBV12-4	CASSRTANTGELFF	TGTGCCAGCTCCCGGACAGCGAACACCGGGGAGCTGTTTTTT
TRBJ2-1	once	.	TRBV20-1	CSARRPGAGGEQFF	TGCAGTGCTAGACGGCCAGGGGCAGGCGGTGAGCAGTTCTTC
TRBJ2-1	once	.	TRBV5-4	CASLSLGTDSGNEQFF	TGTGCCAGCTTATCCCTCGGGACTGACTCAGGCAATGAGCAGTTCTTC
TRBJ1-1	.	.	TRBV6-5	CASSLETNTEAFF	TGTGCCAGCAGTCTAGAGACGAACACTGAAGCTTTCTTT
TRBJ1-2	.	.	TRBV5-1	CASSPDGSGNGYTF	TGCGCCAGCAGCCCGGATGGCTCCGGGAACGGCTACACCTTC
TRBJ2-7	.	TRBD1	TRBV2	CASSVGTGSSYEQYF	TGTGCCAGCAGTGTCGGGACAGGGTCCTCCTACGAGCAGTACTTC
TRBJ2-6	.	.	TRBV5-1	CASSSHLTGANVLTF	TGCGCCAGCAGCTCACATCTTACTGGGGCCAACGTCCTGACTTTC
TRBJ2-5	once	.	TRBV5-4	CASSLRIQETQYF	TGTGCCAGCAGCTTGAGGATACAAGAGACCCAGTACTTC
TRBJ2-7	.	.	TRBV6-6	CASSYSAGSSTYEQYF	TGTGCCAGCAGTTATTCCGCAGGTTCGTCCACCTACGAGCAGTACTTC
TRBJ2-7	.	.	TRBV5-1	CASSPPSYEQYF	TGCGCCAGCAGCCCTCCCTCCTACGAGCAGTACTTC
TRBJ1-1	.	.	TRBV20-1	CSAWMGSNTEAFF	TGCAGTGCGTGGATGGGTTCGAACACTGAAGCTTTCTTT
TRBJ1-3	.	.	TRBV29-1	CSVASGKKRNTIYF	TGCAGCGTGGCCTCCGGGAAGAAGAGAAACACCATATATTTT
TRBJ1-2	.	.	TRBV7-9	CASSRVQGGNYGYTF	TGTGCCAGCAGCCGGGTACAGGGCGGAAACTATGGCTACACCTTC
TRBJ2-3	.	TRBD2	TRBV30	CARGGSTDTQYF	TGTGCCCGGGGGGGGAGCACAGATACGCAGTATTTT
TRBJ2-5	.	TRBD2	TRBV5-1	CASSGGLVVETQYF	TGCGCCAGCAGCGGCGGACTAGTGGTGGAGACCCAGTACTTC
TRBJ1-6	once	TRBD1	TRBV15	CATSSDRTGGNSPLHF	TGTGCCACCAGCAGCGATAGGACAGGGGGGAATTCACCCCTCCACTTT
TRBJ2-7	.	.	TRBV5-6	CASSLPRDTFYEQYF	TGTGCCAGCAGCTTACCCCGGGACACCTTTTACGAGCAGTACTTC
TRBJ2-4	.	.	TRBV5-6	CASSLSSVSKNIQYF	TGTGCCAGCAGCTTGTCTAGCGTCTCCAAAAACATTCAGTACTTC
TRBJ1-5	.	TRBD1	TRBV20-1	CSASGTGGVQPQHF	TGCAGTGCCAGCGGGACAGGGGGCGTTCAGCCCCAGCATTTT
TRBJ2-5	once	.	TRBV4-2	CASSQGAVQETQYF	TGTGCCAGCAGCCAAGGCGCAGTCCAAGAGACCCAGTACTTC
TRBJ2-1	.	TRBD2	TRBV29-1	CSVGGRRGGYNEQFF	TGCAGCGTTGGTGGGCGGCGGGGGGGTTACAATGAGCAGTTCTTC
TRBJ2-2	.	TRBD2	TRBV20-1	CPRERGDRTNTGELFF	TGCCCCAGGGAGCGGGGGGATCGAACGAACACCGGGGAGCTGTTTTTT
TRBJ2-7	.	.	TRBV2	CASSEGGVTYEKQYF	TGTGCCAGCAGTGAAGGGGGGGTCACATACGAGAAGCAGTACTTC
TRBJ1-1	.	.	TRBV5-1	CASSLVGAANTEAFF	TGCGCCAGCAGCTTGGTGGGGGCAGCGAACACTGAAGCTTTCTTT
TRBJ2-7	.	TRBD2	TRBV6-2/TRBV6-3	CASSPRTSGKHEQYF	TGTGCCAGCAGTCCGAGGACTAGCGGAAAGCACGAGCAGTACTTC
TRBJ1-1	.	.	TRBV5-7	CASSLRVSGAMNTEAFF	TGTGCCAGCAGCTTGAGAGTTTCGGGCGCCATGAACACTGAAGCTTTCTTT
TRBJ2-3	.	TRBD2	TRBV6-5	CASSPTSGGGDTQYF	TGTGCCAGCAGCCCGACTAGCGGGGGGGGAGATACGCAGTATTTT
TRBJ2-3	.	.	TRBV3-1	CASSQDPSVYTDTQYF	TGTGCCAGCAGCCAAGATCCTAGCGTCTACACAGATACGCAGTATTTT
TRBJ2-7	.	TRBD2	TRBV7-2	CASSSTSLGEQYF	TGTGCCAGCAGCTCGACTAGCCTCGGCGAGCAGTACTTC
TRBJ1-1	.	.	TRBV20-1	CSARAVPNTEAFF	TGCAGTGCTAGAGCAGTCCCGAACACTGAAGCTTTCTTT
TRBJ2-1	.	TRBD1	TRBV9	CASSAGTGHYNEQFF	TGTGCCAGCAGCGCCGGGACAGGCCATTACAATGAGCAGTTCTTC
TRBJ1-6	.	.	TRBV4-2	CASSQEFRGADNSPLHF	TGTGCCAGCAGCCAAGAGTTCCGAGGGGCAGATAATTCACCCCTCCACTTT
TRBJ2-5	.	.	TRBV3-1	CASSFQSVGGQETQYF	TGTGCCAGCAGCTTTCAAAGCGTTGGGGGGCAAGAGACCCAGTACTTC
TRBJ1-2	.	.	TRBV6-5	CASIRGGNSGYTF	TGTGCCAGCATAAGGGGAGGTAACAGTGGCTACACCTTC
TRBJ1-3	.	.	TRBV20-1	CSARRGGEDTIYF	TGCAGTGCTCGGAGGGGGGGTGAAGACACCATATATTTT
TRBJ2-1	.	.	TRBV24-1	CATSDLLAPGEQFF	TGTGCCACCAGTGATTTGTTGGCCCCCGGTGAGCAGTTCTTC
TRBJ1-5	.	.	TRBV2	CASSDRSRPNQPQHF	TGTGCCAGCAGTGACAGGTCCCGACCCAATCAGCCCCAGCATTTT
TRBJ2-5	.	TRBD1	TRBV12-3/TRBV12-4	CASSNRGQETQYF	TGTGCCAGCAGTAACAGGGGACAAGAGACCCAGTACTTC
TRBJ2-1	.	.	TRBV20-1	CSAMTSYNEQFF	TGCAGTGCGATGACTAGTTACAATGAGCAGTTCTTC
TRBJ1-1	.	TRBD1	TRBV7-9	CASSPPRQGMNTEAFF	TGTGCCAGCAGCCCGCCCCGACAGGGGATGAACACTGAAGCTTTCTTT
TRBJ2-5	once	.	TRBV20-1	CSALGGPQETQYF	TGCAGTGCCCTCGGGGGGCCCCAAGAGACCCAGTACTTC
TRBJ2-3	.	TRBD2	TRBV20-1	CSAPIGTSRSTDTQYF	TGCAGTGCCCCAATCGGGACTAGCCGTAGCACAGATACGCAGTATTTT
TRBJ1-2	.	TRBD1	TRBV3-1	CASSLTGKWDNYGYTF	TGTGCCAGCAGCCTGACAGGGAAGTGGGACAACTATGGCTACACCTTC
TRBJ2-6	.	.	TRBV5-1	CASSLDGNQHVLTF	TGCGCCAGCAGCTTGGATGGGAACCAACACGTCCTGACTTTC
TRBJ2-5	.	TRBD2	TRBV4-1	CASSPRIAGGQETQYF	TGCGCCAGCAGCCCACGGATAGCGGGGGGGCAGGAGACCCAGTACTTC
TRBJ1-1	.	.	TRBV20-1	CSARDMRDSEAFF	TGCAGTGCTAGAGATATGCGGGATTCTGAAGCTTTCTTT